Each of the 20 T cell receptor beta chains below was sequenced from the same sample in a study of blood T cells in healthy people across ages. A second PCR of about 7 to 12 cycles used a sample-barcoded 5' primer and a J-beta primer mix. TCRdb analysed the 5' RACE reads with MiXCR anew, one entry per CDR3 protein. The top ten clones hold around 23% of a sample with 1.5 million to 2 million distinct CDR3 sequences, approximately 39% of them seen once. The sequencing input was blood. Receptors originate from a human donor in good health.

In its sample, this clonotype was seen many times. The chain has TRBV20-1 and TRBJ1-4; no clear D gene. There are 15 residues in the CDR3. Germline CDR1 is DFQATT and CDR2 is SNEGSKA (reference sequence). With 2 bases removed from V and 6 bases from J, the gap between germline ends came to 16 bases. The CDR3 is CSARSDQGSYEKLFF. The CDR3 nucleotides read TGCAGTGCTAGATCGGACCAAGGGTCGTATGAAAAACTGTTTTTT.

With regard to this clonotype: Given a much more abundant clone one base away, this may be a read error. V gene TRBV28 combines with J gene TRBJ2-4, with no clear D. Trimming shortened V by 7 bases and J by 13 bases, and 20 bases separated the two germline ends. Germline assignment: CDR1 MDHEN and CDR2 SYDVKM. This CDR3 spans 13 amino acids. The CDR3 region has the DNA TGTGCCAGCAATGACGGAAACTCCTACGGGCAGTACTTC. Its translation: CASNDGNSYGQYF.

The chain joins TRBV4-1 to TRBJ1-1; no definite D call. The CDR3 is 13 amino acids. Germline CDR1 MGHRA, CDR2 YSYEKL. With 1 base removed from V and 3 bases from J, the gap between germline ends came to 6 bases. CDR3 bases: TGCGCCAGCAGCCAAGTCCGGGACACTGAAGCTTTCTTT. It yields the protein CASSQVRDTEAFF.

This clonotype was detected only a few times. The J gene is TRBJ1-2, the V gene TRBV12-3 or TRBV12-4, with D tentatively TRBD1 (6 bases). The CDR3 consists of 11 residues. Trimming took 6 bases from V and 8 from J, leaving 10 bases between them. This chain's CDR3 is CASSNRVGYTF. In nucleotides, the CDR3 is TGTGCCAGCAGCAACAGGGTCGGCTACACCTTC.

The chain recombines TRBV6-1 with TRBJ2-5; 9 bases are a match to TRBD2. The closer fit of TRBJ2-7 to the DNA end suggests the J call may be wrong. Germline lookup yields CDR1 MNHNS and CDR2 SASEGT. This CDR3 is built from 14 residues. For the CDR3, the DNA is TGTGCCAGCAGTGAACTAGCGGGGTTGGACGAGCAGTACTTC. This translates into CASSELAGLDEQYF.

The chain combines TRBV29-1 with TRBJ1-1, with D perhaps TRBD1 (5 bases). Germline CDR1 is SQVTM and CDR2 is ANQGSEA. The CDR3 extends over 13 amino acids. The V gene lost 0 bases and the J gene lost 5 bases, with 10 bases spanning the gap. The CDR3 region is CSVEDLGGTEAFF. The CDR3, as DNA: TGCAGCGTTGAAGATCTTGGGGGGACTGAAGCTTTCTTT.

In this sample, this clonotype turned up a few times. The chain couples TRBV4-3 to TRBJ1-1, with D unclear. The CDR3 consists of 13 residues. V was pared by 2 bases and J by 6 bases, with 10 bases between. CDR1 is LGHNA and CDR2 is YSLEER in the germline V gene. The CDR3, as DNA: TGCGCCAGCAGCCAAACCCGGGAGTCTGAAGCTTTCTTT. As protein: CASSQTRESEAFF.

The genes are TRBV20-1 and TRBJ2-5; D unclear. The closer fit of TRBJ2-7 to the DNA end suggests the J call may be wrong. Germline CDR1 DFQATT, CDR2 SNEGSKA (reference sequence). The CDR3 is 10 amino acids. Here the CDR3 reads CSGGCYEQYF. The DNA of the CDR3 is TGCAGTGGGGGTTGTTACGAGCAGTACTTC.

This chain uses TRBV4-3 with TRBJ2-3, with 10 bases aligning to TRBD2. Germline CDR1 LGHNA, CDR2 YSLEER. V gave up 4 bases and J gave up 2 bases; unmatched junction bases: 9. The length of the CDR3 is 17 residues. The CDR3 sequence is CASSPSLAGSFTDTQYF. CDR3 nucleotides: TGCGCCAGCAGCCCCTCACTAGCGGGGAGTTTCACAGATACGCAGTATTTT.

V gene TRBV7-2 combines with J gene TRBJ2-1; 10 bases are a match to TRBD2. Germline CDR1 and CDR2: SGHTA and FQGNSA. CDR3 length: 16 residues. J was trimmed by 9 bases and V by 1 base; bases with no gene match: 9. The CDR3 spells CASSLVSSGGASEQFF. In nucleotides, the CDR3 is TGTGCCAGCAGCTTAGTTTCCAGCGGGGGGGCCAGTGAGCAGTTCTTC.

The sample holds a few counts of this clonotype. The junction departs from germline at one end; a sequencing error may be responsible. This chain uses TRBV6-1 with TRBJ1-6; TRBD1 agrees at 8 bases. Germline V gives CDR1 MNHNS, CDR2 SASEGT. The length of the CDR3 is 16 residues. DNA for the CDR3: TGTGCCAGCAGTGAAGGAACAGGGGGGTCATATTCGCCCCTCCACTTT. Protein product: CASSEGTGGSYSPLHF.

This clonotype was seen more than once but under ten times. The chain links TRBV6-5 to TRBJ1-5, with D tentatively TRBD1 (6 bases). The CDR3 has 16 amino acids. Between the trimmed V and J ends, which lost 4 bases and 3 bases, there was a span of 16 bases. Germline V gene lookup returns CDR1 MNHEY and CDR2 SVGAGI. DNA of the CDR3: TGTGCCAGCAGTTCCGCGACAGGTTTCTACAATCAGCCCCAGCATTTT. This translates into CASSSATGFYNQPQHF.

This clonotype was counted a few times. The junction shows a germline mismatch at one end, possibly a read error. The V and J genes are TRBV4-3 and TRBJ2-1, with TRBD1 as a possible D gene (6 bases). The CDR3 extends over 17 amino acids. The germline V gene encodes CDR1 LGHNA and CDR2 YSLEER. This chain's CDR3 is CASSQDGLGGVYDEQFF. Here the CDR3 DNA reads TGCGCCAGCAGCCAAGATGGGCTAGGGGGTGTCTACGATGAGCAGTTCTTC.

This clonotype was observed a few times. The chain is built from TRBV12-3 or TRBV12-4 and TRBJ2-5; either TRBD1 or TRBD2 may fit D (5 bases each). V gave up 6 bases and J gave up 0 bases, with 20 bases separating them. CDR3 length equals 17 residues. The CDR3 DNA reads as TGTGCCAGCAGCAAAGCCCCGGGGCACCAGTACCAAGAGACCCAGTACTTC. It specifies CASSKAPGHQYQETQYF.

The CDR3 here is CASNFGGGDNEQFF. DNA of the CDR3: TGTGCCAGCAACTTCGGAGGAGGGGACAATGAGCAGTTCTTC. V usage is TRBV7-9 and J usage is TRBJ2-1; the D gene is possibly TRBD2 (6 bases). From germline, CDR1 is SEHNR and CDR2 FQNEAQ (reference sequence). The CDR3 covers 14 residues. Trimming removed 7 bases at V and 5 bases at J, with 15 bases between.

This clonotype turned up a few times. This chain connects TRBV20-1 to TRBJ2-3, with D perhaps TRBD2 (6 bases). This CDR3 has 17 amino acids. V was cut by 0 bases and J by 4 bases, with 20 bases left in between. Germline V gene data show CDR1 as DFQATT and CDR2 as SNEGSKA (reference sequence). The CDR3 loop reads CSARDFRVTTGADTQYF. The CDR3 nucleotides are TGCAGTGCTAGAGATTTTAGGGTAACCACGGGGGCAGATACGCAGTATTTT.

The V call is TRBV15, the J call TRBJ2-7, with TRBD2 as a possible D gene (6 bases). Germline CDR1 reads LNHNV; CDR2 reads YYDKDF (reference sequence). V dropped 5 bases and J dropped 6 bases, with 14 bases sitting between them. The length of the CDR3 is 13 residues. CDR3 sequence (DNA): TGTGCCACCAGCCTCATGGGGGGAGGCGAGCAGTACTTC. Amino acids: CATSLMGGGEQYF.

There are many counts of this clonotype. The genes are TRBV29-1 and TRBJ2-7; D is ambiguous. Germline CDR1 reads SQVTM; CDR2 reads ANQGSEA. This CDR3 contains 12 residues. The ends were cut back, 0 bases at V and 3 bases at J, with 6 bases in the middle. The chain's CDR3 is CSVEEADYEQYF. CDR3 nucleotide sequence: TGCAGCGTTGAAGAGGCAGACTACGAGCAGTACTTC.

This clonotype was observed a handful of times. V and J are TRBV9 and TRBJ1-1, with no clear D. The CDR3 has 15 amino acids. V was shortened by 3 bases and J by 1 base, with 13 bases between the two germline ends. CDR1 and CDR2 (germline): SGDLS, YYNGEE. CDR3 DNA sequence: TGTGCCAGCAGCGCATCCCTGGGAGAGAACACTGAAGCTTTCTTT. Protein: CASSASLGENTEAFF.

This clonotype was seen a handful of times. This sequence joins TRBV4-3 and TRBJ2-6; D remains ambiguous. Looked up from germline, CDR1 is LGHNA and CDR2 is YSLEER. The CDR3 is 14 residues long. The V end was cut by 6 bases, the J end by 3 bases, with 9 bases between. The DNA of the CDR3 is TGCGCCAGCAGGCGACTTGGTGGGGCCAACGTCCTGACTTTC. Amino acids: CASRRLGGANVLTF.